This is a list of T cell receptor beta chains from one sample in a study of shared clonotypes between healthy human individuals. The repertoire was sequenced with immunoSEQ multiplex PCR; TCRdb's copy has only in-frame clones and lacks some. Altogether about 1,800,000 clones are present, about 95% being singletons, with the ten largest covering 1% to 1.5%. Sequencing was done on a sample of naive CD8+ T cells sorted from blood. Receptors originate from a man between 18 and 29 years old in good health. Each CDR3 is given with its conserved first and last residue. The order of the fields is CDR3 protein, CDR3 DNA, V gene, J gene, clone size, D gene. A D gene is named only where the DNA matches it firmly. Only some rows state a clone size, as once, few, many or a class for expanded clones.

CASTLQATGELFF,TGTGCCAGCACACTGCAGGCCACCGGGGAGCTGTTTTTT,TRBV5-4,TRBJ2-2,NA,NA
CASSLDRGGVNEKLFF,TGTGCCAGCAGCTTAGATCGGGGCGGGGTAAATGAAAAACTGTTTTTT,TRBV11-2,TRBJ1-4,NA,NA
CASSLVGSPLHF,TGTGCCAGCAGCTTAGTTGGTTCACCCCTCCACTTT,TRBV11-2,TRBJ1-6,NA,NA
CASSSSIVLAGELFF,TGTGCCAGCAGCTCGTCGATAGTTCTGGCCGGGGAGCTGTTTTTT,TRBV7-9,TRBJ2-2,NA,NA
CASSHAGLENIQYF,TGCGCCAGCAGCCACGCAGGGCTGGAAAACATTCAGTACTTC,TRBV4-3,TRBJ2-4,NA,NA
CASSLLGGELFF,TGTGCCAGCAGTTTATTGGGTGGGGAGCTGTTTTTT,TRBV27,TRBJ2-2,NA,NA
CASSLGENSEAFF,TGTGCCAGCAGCCTGGGGGAAAACTCTGAAGCTTTCTTT,TRBV6-4,TRBJ1-1,NA,NA
CASSLQTEQYF,TGTGCCAGCAGTTTGCAGACAGAGCAGTACTTC,TRBV28,TRBJ2-7,NA,NA
CSVVSEKETQYF,TGCAGCGTTGTTAGCGAAAAAGAGACCCAGTACTTC,TRBV29-1,TRBJ2-5,once,NA
CASVYSPGQGAGLGNQPQHF,TGTGCCAGCGTCTATTCCCCGGGACAGGGGGCAGGATTGGGCAATCAGCCCCAGCATTTT,TRBV28,TRBJ1-5,NA,TRBD1
CASSLFQDYNEQFF,TGTGCCAGCAGCTTATTCCAGGATTACAATGAGCAGTTCTTC,TRBV7-9,TRBJ2-1,NA,NA
CASLGNTIYF,TGTGCCAGCCTGGGAAACACCATATATTTT,TRBV18,TRBJ1-3,NA,NA
CASSVGREETQYF,TGTGCCAGCAGCGTAGGCAGGGAAGAGACCCAGTACTTC,TRBV9,TRBJ2-5,NA,NA
CASSSYGADTQYF,TGTGCCAGCAGCTCCTACGGGGCAGATACGCAGTATTTT,TRBV7-2,TRBJ2-3,NA,NA
CASSVGDRVWGTDTQYF,TGTGCCAGCAGTGTTGGGGACAGGGTTTGGGGCACAGATACGCAGTATTTT,TRBV2,TRBJ2-3,NA,TRBD1
CASKGQAHSYEQYF,TGTGCCAGCAAAGGGCAGGCACATTCCTACGAGCAGTACTTC,TRBV28,TRBJ2-7,NA,NA
CATLTPGLPYEQYF,TGTGCCACCCTAACGCCGGGCCTACCGTACGAGCAGTACTTC,TRBV28,TRBJ2-7,once,NA
CASSQDSEVHYGYTF,TGCGCCAGCAGCCAAGATTCGGAGGTTCACTATGGCTACACCTTC,TRBV4-3,TRBJ1-2,NA,NA
CASSPDSYDGNEQFF,TGTGCCAGCTCACCCGACAGCTATGACGGGAATGAGCAGTTCTTC,TRBV18,TRBJ2-1,NA,NA
CASSSGQGREKLFF,TGTGCCAGCAGCTCTGGACAGGGCAGGGAAAAACTGTTTTTT,TRBV6-6,TRBJ1-4,NA,TRBD1
CASSLDGAGIQETQYF,TGTGCCAGCAGCTTGGATGGGGCAGGAATCCAAGAGACCCAGTACTTC,TRBV5-4,TRBJ2-5,NA,NA
CASSLAPAPGAPQETQYF,TGTGCCAGCAGCTTAGCCCCCGCCCCTGGAGCCCCTCAAGAGACCCAGTACTTC,TRBV7-8,TRBJ2-5,NA,NA
CASSFLGGDYGYTF,TGTGCCAGCAGTTTTCTGGGCGGAGACTATGGCTACACCTTC,TRBV27,TRBJ1-2,NA,NA
CASSFGGPSYEQYF,TGTGCCAGCAGCTTCGGGGGCCCCTCCTACGAGCAGTACTTC,TRBV11-2,TRBJ2-7,NA,NA
CASSDGRGEQYF,TGCGCCAGCAGTGACGGCCGAGGCGAGCAGTACTTC,TRBV10-1,TRBJ2-7,NA,NA
CASSPYRESVYGYTF,TGTGCCAGCAGTCCATACAGGGAATCCGTCTATGGCTACACCTTC,TRBV6-5,TRBJ1-2,NA,NA
CASSFSRVLPYTDTQYF,TGTGCCAGCAGTTTCTCCCGGGTCCTACCATACACAGATACGCAGTATTTT,TRBV27,TRBJ2-3,NA,NA
CASSLQGDEQYF,TGTGCCAGCAGTCTACAGGGCGACGAGCAGTACTTC,TRBV6-6,TRBJ2-7,NA,NA
CASSFDRAYEQYF,TGCGCCAGCAGCTTTGACAGGGCCTACGAGCAGTACTTC,TRBV5-1,TRBJ2-7,NA,TRBD1
CASSQSPGASGYTF,TGTGCCAGCAGCCAGAGCCCCGGGGCGAGCGGCTACACCTTC,TRBV6-6,TRBJ1-2,NA,NA
CASSTGTGGDGYTF,TGTGCCAGCAGCACAGGGACAGGGGGTGATGGCTACACCTTC,TRBV7-2,TRBJ1-2,NA,TRBD1
CASSYSIAADSYEQYF,TGTGCCAGCAGTTACTCAATCGCGGCTGACTCCTACGAGCAGTACTTC,TRBV6-5,TRBJ2-7,NA,NA
CASSSGTSGTDTQYF,TGCGCCAGCAGCTCCGGGACTAGTGGGACAGATACGCAGTATTTT,TRBV5-1,TRBJ2-3,NA,TRBD2
CASSLAAEGTGEKLFF,TGTGCCAGCAGCTTAGCGGCTGAAGGCACGGGTGAAAAACTGTTTTTT,TRBV7-6,TRBJ1-4,NA,NA
CASSAEPLLSGANVLTF,TGTGCCAGCAGCGCGGAACCCCTACTCTCTGGGGCCAACGTCCTGACTTTC,TRBV9,TRBJ2-6,NA,NA
CASSRSTGISTDTQYF,TGTGCCAGCAGCCGCTCGACAGGGATTAGCACAGATACGCAGTATTTT,TRBV21-1,TRBJ2-3,NA,NA
CASSVLDRVGGDTQYF,TGTGCCAGCAGTGTCTTGGACAGGGTGGGTGGAGATACGCAGTATTTT,TRBV2,TRBJ2-3,NA,TRBD1
CASSYWGSAETQYF,TGTGCCAGCAGTTACTGGGGGAGCGCGGAGACCCAGTACTTC,TRBV6-6,TRBJ2-5,NA,NA
CASSFLPGGAETQYF,TGTGCCAGCAGTTTCCTTCCTGGGGGGGCAGAGACCCAGTACTTC,TRBV27,TRBJ2-5,NA,NA
CASSLPGQISNTGELFF,TGTGCCAGCAGCTTACCGGGACAGATATCGAACACCGGGGAGCTGTTTTTT,TRBV5-6,TRBJ2-2,NA,TRBD1
CASSSTSFEQYF,TGTGCCAGCAGCTCAACTAGCTTCGAGCAGTACTTC,TRBV27,TRBJ2-7,NA,NA
CASSPTDRPTFF,TGTGCCAGCAGCCCCACAGATCGGCCTACTTTCTTC,TRBV9,TRBJ2-1,NA,NA
CATRRMDEETQYF,TGTGCCACCAGGAGGATGGATGAAGAGACCCAGTACTTC,TRBV27,TRBJ2-5,NA,NA
CSVVGRDLSGANVLTF,TGCAGCGTTGTCGGTCGGGATCTCTCTGGGGCCAACGTCCTGACTTTC,TRBV29-1,TRBJ2-6,NA,NA
CASSQDSPGQGITEAFF,TGCGCCAGCAGCCAAGATTCCCCTGGACAGGGTATCACTGAAGCTTTCTTT,TRBV4-1,TRBJ1-1,few,TRBD1
CASSQDFGAAYEQYF,TGCGCCAGCAGCCAAGATTTTGGGGCAGCCTACGAGCAGTACTTC,TRBV4-1,TRBJ2-7,NA,NA
CAWVPPYGTGFSGANVLTF,TGTGCCTGGGTTCCCCCTTACGGGACAGGGTTCTCTGGGGCCAACGTCCTGACTTTC,TRBV30,TRBJ2-6,NA,TRBD1
CASSLGPGELFF,TGTGCCAGCAGCTTAGGCCCCGGGGAGCTGTTTTTT,TRBV7-6,TRBJ2-2,NA,NA
CASSYSADSNQPQHF,TGTGCCAGCAGTTACTCGGCAGATAGCAATCAGCCCCAGCATTTT,TRBV6-6,TRBJ1-5,NA,NA
CASSPDGTSYEQYF,TGTGCCAGCAGCCCGGACGGCACCTCCTACGAGCAGTACTTC,TRBV5-6,TRBJ2-7,NA,NA